Here is one TCR beta chain with its context. The sample comes from a study of T cell responses to AZD1222 COVID-19 vaccine. Sequencing was performed with immunoSEQ multiplex PCR; in TCRdb, only in-frame clones are kept and a portion is missing. The table has around 150,000 clones, 75% to 85% seen once. CDR1 is MNHNS, CDR2 SASEGT, per germline. With 4 bases removed from V and 0 bases from J, the gap between germline ends came to 25 bases. The CDR3 loop spans 20 amino acids. The chain uses TRBV6-1 and TRBJ1-3; unclear D gene. The sample was peripheral blood, taken 28 days after the second dose of the MenACWY control vaccine. The sequence derives from an adult who received the MenACWY meningococcal vaccine as a control. The CDR3 nucleotides are TGTGCCAGCAGTGTGTACTTATTCCGTGACCCCCGTGGCTCTGGAAACACCATATATTTT. Translating it yields CASSVYLFRDPRGSGNTIYF.